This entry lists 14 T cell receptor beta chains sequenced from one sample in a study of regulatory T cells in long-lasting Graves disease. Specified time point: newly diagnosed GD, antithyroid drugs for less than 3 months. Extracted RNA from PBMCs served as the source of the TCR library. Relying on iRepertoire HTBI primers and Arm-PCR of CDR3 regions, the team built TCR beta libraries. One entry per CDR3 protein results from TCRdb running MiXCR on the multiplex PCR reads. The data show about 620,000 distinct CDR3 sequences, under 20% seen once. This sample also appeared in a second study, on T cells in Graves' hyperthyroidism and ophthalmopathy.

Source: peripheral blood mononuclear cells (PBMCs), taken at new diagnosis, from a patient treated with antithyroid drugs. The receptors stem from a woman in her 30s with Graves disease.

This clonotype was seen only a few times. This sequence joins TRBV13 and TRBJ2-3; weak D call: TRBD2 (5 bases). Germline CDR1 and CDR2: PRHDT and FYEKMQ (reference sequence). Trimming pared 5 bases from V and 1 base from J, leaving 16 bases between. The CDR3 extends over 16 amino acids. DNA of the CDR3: TGTGCCAGCAGCAAGCTACTAGGCGGTGGCACAGATACGCAGTATTTT. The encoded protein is CASSKLLGGGTDTQYF. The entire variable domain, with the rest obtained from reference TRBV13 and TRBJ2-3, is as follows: AAGVIQSPRHLIKEKRETATLKCYPIPRHDTVYWYQQGPGQDPQFLISFYEKMQSDKGSIPDRFSAQQFSDYHSELNMSSLELGDSALYFCASSKLLGGGTDTQYFGPGTRLTVL.

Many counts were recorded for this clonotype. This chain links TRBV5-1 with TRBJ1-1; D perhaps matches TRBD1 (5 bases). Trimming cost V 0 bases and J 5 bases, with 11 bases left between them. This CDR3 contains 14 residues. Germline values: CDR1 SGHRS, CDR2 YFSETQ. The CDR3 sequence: CASSLGQMGTEAFF. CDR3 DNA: TGCGCCAGCAGCTTGGGACAGATGGGGACTGAAGCTTTCTTT.

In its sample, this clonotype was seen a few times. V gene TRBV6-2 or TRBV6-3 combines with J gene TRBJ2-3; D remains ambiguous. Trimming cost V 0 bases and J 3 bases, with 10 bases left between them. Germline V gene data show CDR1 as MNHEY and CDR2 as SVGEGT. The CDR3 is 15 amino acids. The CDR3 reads CASSYSIFPTDTQYF. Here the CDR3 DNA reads TGTGCCAGCAGTTACTCGATCTTCCCGACAGATACGCAGTATTTT.

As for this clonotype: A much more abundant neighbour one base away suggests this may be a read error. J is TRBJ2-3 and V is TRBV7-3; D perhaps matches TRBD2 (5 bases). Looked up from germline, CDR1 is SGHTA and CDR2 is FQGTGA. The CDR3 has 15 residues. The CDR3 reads CASSLGGQNTDMQYF. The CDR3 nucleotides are TGTGCCAGCAGCTTAGGCGGGCAGAACACAGATATGCAGTATTTT.

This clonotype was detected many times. The CDR3, as DNA: TGTGCCAGCAGTGACAGGGGCATTTCCCCTAAGGATGAAAAACTGTTTTTT. This translates into CASSDRGISPKDEKLFF. The V and J genes are TRBV2 and TRBJ1-4, with D possibly matching TRBD1 (6 bases). This CDR3 comprises 17 residues. Trimming took off 3 bases at V and 6 bases at J, with 20 bases between the two ends. In germline, CDR1 is SNHLY, CDR2 FYNNEI.

The CDR3 sequence: CAWSGGHTIYF. CDR3 nucleotide sequence: TGTGCCTGGAGTGGAGGACACACCATATATTTT. The chain combines TRBV30 with TRBJ1-3, with D uncertain. V lost 1 base and J 8 bases, leaving 6 bases between the germline ends. This CDR3 region has 11 residues. Germline V gene lookup returns CDR1 GTSNPN and CDR2 SVGIG (reference sequence). The variable domain in full, completed from reference TRBV30 and TRBJ1-3, reads SQTIHQWPATLVQPVGSPLSLECTVEGTSNPNLYWYRQAAGRGLQLLFYSVGIGQISSEVPQNLSASRPQDRQFILSSKKLLLSDSGFYLCAWSGGHTIYFGEGSWLTVV.

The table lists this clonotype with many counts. DNA of the CDR3: TGTGCCAGCAGGCCAGGACAGTACGACACTGAAGCTTTCTTT. As protein: CASRPGQYDTEAFF. The J gene is TRBJ1-1, the V gene TRBV6-1, with D possibly TRBD1 on 6 matching bases. Trimming left V 6 bases short and J 3 bases short, with 14 bases between. Looked up from germline, CDR1 is MNHNS and CDR2 is SASEGT. The CDR3 runs to 14 residues.

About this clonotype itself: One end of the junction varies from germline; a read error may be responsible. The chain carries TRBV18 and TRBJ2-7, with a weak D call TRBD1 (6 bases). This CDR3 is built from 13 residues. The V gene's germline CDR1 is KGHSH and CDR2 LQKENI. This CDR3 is CASSPQGDYEQYF. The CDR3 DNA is TGTGCCAGCTCTCCACAGGGCGACTACGAGCAGTACTTC.

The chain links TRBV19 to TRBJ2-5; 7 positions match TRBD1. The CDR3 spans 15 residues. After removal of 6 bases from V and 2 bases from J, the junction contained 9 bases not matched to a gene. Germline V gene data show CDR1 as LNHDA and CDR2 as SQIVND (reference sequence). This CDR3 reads CASRPFGTAQETQYF. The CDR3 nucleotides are TGTGCCAGTAGGCCGTTCGGGACAGCTCAAGAGACCCAGTACTTC. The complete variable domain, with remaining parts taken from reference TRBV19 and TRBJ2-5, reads DGGITQSPKYLFRKEGQNVTLSCEQNLNHDAMYWYRQDPGQGLRLIYYSQIVNDFQKGDIAEGYSVSREKKESFPLTVTSAQKNPTAFYLCASRPFGTAQETQYFGPGTRLLVL.

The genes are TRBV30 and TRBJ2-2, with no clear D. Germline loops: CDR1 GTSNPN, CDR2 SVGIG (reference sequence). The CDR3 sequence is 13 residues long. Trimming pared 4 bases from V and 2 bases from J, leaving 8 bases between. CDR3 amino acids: CAWMAENTGELFF. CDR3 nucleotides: TGTGCCTGGATGGCCGAAAACACCGGGGAGCTGTTTTTT.

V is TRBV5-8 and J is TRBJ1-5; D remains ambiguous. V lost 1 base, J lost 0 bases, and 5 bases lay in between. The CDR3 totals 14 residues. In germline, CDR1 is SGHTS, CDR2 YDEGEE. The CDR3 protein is CASSLIRSNQPQHF. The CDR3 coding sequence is TGTGCCAGCAGCTTGATTCGTAGCAATCAGCCCCAGCATTTT.

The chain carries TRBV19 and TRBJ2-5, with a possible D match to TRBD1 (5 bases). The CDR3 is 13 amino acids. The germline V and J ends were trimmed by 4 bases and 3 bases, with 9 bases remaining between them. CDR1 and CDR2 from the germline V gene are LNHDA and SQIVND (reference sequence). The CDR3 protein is CASSTNRKETQYF. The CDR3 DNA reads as TGTGCCAGTAGTACAAACAGGAAAGAGACCCAGTACTTC.

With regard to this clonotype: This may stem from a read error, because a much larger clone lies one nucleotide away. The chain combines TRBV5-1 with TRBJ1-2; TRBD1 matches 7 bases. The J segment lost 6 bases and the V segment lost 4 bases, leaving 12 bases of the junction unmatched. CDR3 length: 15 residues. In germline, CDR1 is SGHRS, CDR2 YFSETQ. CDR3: CASSLEGTATDGYTF. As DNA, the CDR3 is TGCGCCAGCAGCCTTGAGGGGACAGCGACTGATGGCTACACCTTC.

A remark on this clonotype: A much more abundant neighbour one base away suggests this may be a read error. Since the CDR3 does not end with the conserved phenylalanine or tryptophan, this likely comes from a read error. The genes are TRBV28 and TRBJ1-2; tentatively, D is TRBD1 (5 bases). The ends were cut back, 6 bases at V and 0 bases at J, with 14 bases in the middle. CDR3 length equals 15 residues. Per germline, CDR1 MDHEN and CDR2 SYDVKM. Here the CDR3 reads CASRSLGEPNYGYTL. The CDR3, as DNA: TGTGCCAGCAGGTCCCTGGGGGAGCCTAACTATGGCTACACCCTC.